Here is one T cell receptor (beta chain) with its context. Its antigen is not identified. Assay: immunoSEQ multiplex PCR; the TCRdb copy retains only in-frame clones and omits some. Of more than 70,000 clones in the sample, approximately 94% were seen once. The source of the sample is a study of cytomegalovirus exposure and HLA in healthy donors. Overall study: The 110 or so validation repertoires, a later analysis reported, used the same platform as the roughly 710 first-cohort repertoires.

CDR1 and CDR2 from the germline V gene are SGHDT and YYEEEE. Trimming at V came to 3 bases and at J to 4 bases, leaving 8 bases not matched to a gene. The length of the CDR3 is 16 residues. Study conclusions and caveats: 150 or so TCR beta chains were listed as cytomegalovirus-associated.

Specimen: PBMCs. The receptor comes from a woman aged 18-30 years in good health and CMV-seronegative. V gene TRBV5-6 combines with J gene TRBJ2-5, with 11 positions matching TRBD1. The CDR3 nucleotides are TGTGCCAGCAGCTGGGACAGGGGGATGAAAGGAGAGACCCAGTACTTC. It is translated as CASSWDRGMKGETQYF.